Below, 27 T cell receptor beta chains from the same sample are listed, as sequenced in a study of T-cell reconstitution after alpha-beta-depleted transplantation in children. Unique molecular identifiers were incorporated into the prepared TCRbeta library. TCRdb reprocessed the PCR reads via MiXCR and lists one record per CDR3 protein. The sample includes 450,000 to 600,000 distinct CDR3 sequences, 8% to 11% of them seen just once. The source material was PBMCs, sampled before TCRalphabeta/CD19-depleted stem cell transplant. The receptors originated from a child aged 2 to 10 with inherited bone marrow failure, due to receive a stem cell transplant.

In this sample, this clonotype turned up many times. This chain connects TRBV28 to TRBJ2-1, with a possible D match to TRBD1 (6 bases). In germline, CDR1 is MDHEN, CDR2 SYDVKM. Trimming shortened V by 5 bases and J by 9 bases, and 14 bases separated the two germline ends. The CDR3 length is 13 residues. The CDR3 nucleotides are TGTGCCAGCAGTCTACAGGGTTATGTTGAGCAGTTCTTC. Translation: CASSLQGYVEQFF.

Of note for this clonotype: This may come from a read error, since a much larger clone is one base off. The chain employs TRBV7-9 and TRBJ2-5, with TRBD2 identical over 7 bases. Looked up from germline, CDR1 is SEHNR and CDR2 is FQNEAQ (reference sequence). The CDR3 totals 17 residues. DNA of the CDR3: TGTGCCAGCAGCCCGCCCTACGGGAGGAAGGTGCTTGAGACCCAGAACTTC. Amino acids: CASSPPYGRKVLETQNF.

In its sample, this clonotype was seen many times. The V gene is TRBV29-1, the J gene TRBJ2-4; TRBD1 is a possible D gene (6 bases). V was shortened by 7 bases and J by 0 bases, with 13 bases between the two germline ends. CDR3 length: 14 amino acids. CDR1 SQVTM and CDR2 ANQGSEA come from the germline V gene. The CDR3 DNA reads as TGCAGCGCCCGGGACATACTAGCCAAAAACATTCAGTACTTC. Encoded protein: CSARDILAKNIQYF.

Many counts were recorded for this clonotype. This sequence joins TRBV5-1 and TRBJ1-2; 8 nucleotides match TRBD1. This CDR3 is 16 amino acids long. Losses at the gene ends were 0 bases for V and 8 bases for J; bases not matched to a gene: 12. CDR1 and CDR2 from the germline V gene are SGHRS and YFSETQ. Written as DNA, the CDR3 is TGCGCCAGCAGCTTGGATCACCCGGACAGGGTCGTAGGCTACACCTTC. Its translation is CASSLDHPDRVVGYTF.

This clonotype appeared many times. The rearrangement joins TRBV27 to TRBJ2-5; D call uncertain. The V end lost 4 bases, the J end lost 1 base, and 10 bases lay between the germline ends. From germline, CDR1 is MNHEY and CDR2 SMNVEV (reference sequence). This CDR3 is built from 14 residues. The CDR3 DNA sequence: TGTGCCAGCAGTTCAACAGCAAGCCAAGAGACCCAGTACTTC. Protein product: CASSSTASQETQYF.

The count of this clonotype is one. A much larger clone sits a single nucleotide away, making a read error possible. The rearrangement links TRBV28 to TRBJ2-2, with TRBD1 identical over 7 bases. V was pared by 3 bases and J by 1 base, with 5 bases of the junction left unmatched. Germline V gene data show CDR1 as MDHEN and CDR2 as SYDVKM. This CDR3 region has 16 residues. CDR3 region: CASSFRQGLNTGELFF. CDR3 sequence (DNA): TGTGCCAGCAGTTTCCGACAGGGCTTGAACACCGGGGAGCTGTTTTTT.

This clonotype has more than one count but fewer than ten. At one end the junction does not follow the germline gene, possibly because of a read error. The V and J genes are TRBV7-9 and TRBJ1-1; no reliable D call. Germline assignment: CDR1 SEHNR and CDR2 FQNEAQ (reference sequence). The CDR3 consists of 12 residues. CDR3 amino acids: CASSLAGSQAFF. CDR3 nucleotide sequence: TGTGCCAGCAGCCTAGCGGGGTCACAAGCTTTCTTT.

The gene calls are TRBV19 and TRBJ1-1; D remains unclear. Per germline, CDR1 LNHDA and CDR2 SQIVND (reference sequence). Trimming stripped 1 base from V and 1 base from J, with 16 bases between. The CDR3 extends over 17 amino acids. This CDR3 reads CASSIASGGPWNTEAFF. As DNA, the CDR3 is TGTGCCAGTAGTATAGCCAGCGGAGGCCCCTGGAACACTGAAGCTTTCTTT.

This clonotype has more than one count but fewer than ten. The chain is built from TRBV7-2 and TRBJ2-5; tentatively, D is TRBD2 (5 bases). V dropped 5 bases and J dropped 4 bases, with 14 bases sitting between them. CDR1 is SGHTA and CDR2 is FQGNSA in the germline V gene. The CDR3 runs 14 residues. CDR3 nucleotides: TGTGCCAGCAGCCCGGGATTGGTCTTAGAGACCCAGTACTTC. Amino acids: CASSPGLVLETQYF.

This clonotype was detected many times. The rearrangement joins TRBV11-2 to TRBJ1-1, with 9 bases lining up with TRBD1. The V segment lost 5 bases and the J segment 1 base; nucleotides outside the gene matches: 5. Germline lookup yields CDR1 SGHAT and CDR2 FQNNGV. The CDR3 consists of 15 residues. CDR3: CASSPRQGENTEAFF. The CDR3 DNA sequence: TGTGCCAGCAGCCCCCGACAGGGGGAGAACACTGAAGCTTTCTTT.

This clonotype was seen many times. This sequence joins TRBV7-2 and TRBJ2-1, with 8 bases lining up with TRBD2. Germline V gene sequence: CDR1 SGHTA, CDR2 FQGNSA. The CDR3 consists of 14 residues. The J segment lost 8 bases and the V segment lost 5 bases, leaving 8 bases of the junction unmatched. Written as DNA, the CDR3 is TGTGCCAGCAGCCCACCCCCTAGCGGGTATGAGCAGTTCTTC. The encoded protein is CASSPPPSGYEQFF.

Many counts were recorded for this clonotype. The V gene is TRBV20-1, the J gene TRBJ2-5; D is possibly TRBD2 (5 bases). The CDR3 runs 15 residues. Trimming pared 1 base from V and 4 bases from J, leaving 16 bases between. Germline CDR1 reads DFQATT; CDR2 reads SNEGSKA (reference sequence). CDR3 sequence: CSARAPGKTGETQYF. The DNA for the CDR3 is TGCAGTGCTAGAGCCCCCGGGAAAACGGGAGAGACCCAGTACTTC.

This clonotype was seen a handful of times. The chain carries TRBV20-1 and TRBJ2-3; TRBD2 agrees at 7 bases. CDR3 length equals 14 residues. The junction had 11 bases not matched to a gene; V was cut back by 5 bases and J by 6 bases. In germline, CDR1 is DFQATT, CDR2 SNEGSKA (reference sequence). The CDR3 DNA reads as TGCAGTGCTCCAGCGGGACTCGGGGCGGATACGCAGTATTTT. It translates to CSAPAGLGADTQYF.

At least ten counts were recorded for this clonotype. The CDR3: CASNPLPGQTYPGELFF. Written as DNA, the CDR3 is TGTGCCAGCAACCCTTTGCCGGGACAGACGTACCCCGGGGAGCTGTTTTTT. The V gene is TRBV18, the J gene TRBJ2-2; 7 nucleotides align to TRBD1. The CDR3 consists of 17 residues. From germline, CDR1 is KGHSH and CDR2 LQKENI. Losses at the gene ends were 8 bases for V and 6 bases for J; bases not matched to a gene: 18. Complete variable domain (other parts from reference TRBV18 and TRBJ2-2): NAGVMQNPRHLVRRRGQEARLRCSPMKGHSHVYWYRQLPEEGLKFMVYLQKENIIDESGMPKERFSAEFPKEGPSILRIQQVVRGDSAAYFCASNPLPGQTYPGELFFGEGSRLTVL.

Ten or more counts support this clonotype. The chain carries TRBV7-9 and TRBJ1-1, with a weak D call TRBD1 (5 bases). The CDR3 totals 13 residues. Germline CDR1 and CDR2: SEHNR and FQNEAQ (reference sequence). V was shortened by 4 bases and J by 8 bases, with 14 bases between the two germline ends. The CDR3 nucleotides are TGTGCCAGCAGCTCTGGGACGTTTGGGGAAGCTTTCTTT. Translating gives CASSSGTFGEAFF.

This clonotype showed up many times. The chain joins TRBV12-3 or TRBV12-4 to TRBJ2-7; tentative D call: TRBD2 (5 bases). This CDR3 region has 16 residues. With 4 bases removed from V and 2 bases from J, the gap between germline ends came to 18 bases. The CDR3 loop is CASSSSYGAVAYEQYF. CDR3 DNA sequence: TGTGCCAGCAGTTCCTCCTACGGAGCGGTGGCCTACGAGCAGTACTTC.

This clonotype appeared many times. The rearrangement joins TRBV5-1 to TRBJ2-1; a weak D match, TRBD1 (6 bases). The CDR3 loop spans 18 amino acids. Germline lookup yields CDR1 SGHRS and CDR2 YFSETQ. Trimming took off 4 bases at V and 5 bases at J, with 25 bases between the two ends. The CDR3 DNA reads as TGCGCCAGCAGCCCTGCGGTAGTGGTGCAGGGGACCAACAATGAGCAGTTCTTC. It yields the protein CASSPAVVVQGTNNEQFF.

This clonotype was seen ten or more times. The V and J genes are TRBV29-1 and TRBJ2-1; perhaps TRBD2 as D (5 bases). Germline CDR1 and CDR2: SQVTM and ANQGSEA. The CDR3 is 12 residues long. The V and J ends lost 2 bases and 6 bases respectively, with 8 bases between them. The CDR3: CSVELLANEQFF. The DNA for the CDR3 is TGCAGCGTTGAACTTCTAGCCAATGAGCAGTTCTTC.

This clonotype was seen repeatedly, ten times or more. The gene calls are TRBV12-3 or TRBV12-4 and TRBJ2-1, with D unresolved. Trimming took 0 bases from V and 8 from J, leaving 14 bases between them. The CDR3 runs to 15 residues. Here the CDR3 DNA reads TGTGCCAGCAGTTTAGCAGGAACCGCCTGGGATGAGCAGTTCTTC. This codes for CASSLAGTAWDEQFF.

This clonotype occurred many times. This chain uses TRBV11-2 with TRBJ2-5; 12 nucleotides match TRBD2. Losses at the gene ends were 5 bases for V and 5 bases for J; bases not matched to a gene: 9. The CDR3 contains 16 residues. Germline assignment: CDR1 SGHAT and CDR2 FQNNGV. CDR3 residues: CASSTGTSGWEETQYF. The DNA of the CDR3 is TGTGCCAGCAGCACCGGGACTAGCGGGTGGGAGGAGACCCAGTACTTC. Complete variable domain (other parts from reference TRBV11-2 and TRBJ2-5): EAGVAQSPRYKIIEKRQSVAFWCNPISGHATLYWYQQILGQGPKLLIQFQNNGVVDDSQLPKDRFSAERLKGVDSTLKIQPAKLEDSAVYLCASSTGTSGWEETQYFGPGTRLLVL.

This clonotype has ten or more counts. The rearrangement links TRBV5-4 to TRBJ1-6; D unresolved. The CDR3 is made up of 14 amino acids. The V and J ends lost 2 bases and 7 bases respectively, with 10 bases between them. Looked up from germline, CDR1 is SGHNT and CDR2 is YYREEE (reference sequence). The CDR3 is CASSLQYGNSPLHF. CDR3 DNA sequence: TGTGCCAGCAGCTTACAATACGGGAATTCACCCCTCCACTTT.

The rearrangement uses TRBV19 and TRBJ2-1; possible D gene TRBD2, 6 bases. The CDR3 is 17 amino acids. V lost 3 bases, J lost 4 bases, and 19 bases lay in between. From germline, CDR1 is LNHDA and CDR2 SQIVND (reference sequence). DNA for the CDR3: TGTGCCAGTAGTATCACTCGTGTGGAGGGGATTTACAATGAGCAGTTCTTC. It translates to CASSITRVEGIYNEQFF. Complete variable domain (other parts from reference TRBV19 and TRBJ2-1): DGGITQSPKYLFRKEGQNVTLSCEQNLNHDAMYWYRQDPGQGLRLIYYSQIVNDFQKGDIAEGYSVSREKKESFPLTVTSAQKNPTAFYLCASSITRVEGIYNEQFFGPGTRLTVL.

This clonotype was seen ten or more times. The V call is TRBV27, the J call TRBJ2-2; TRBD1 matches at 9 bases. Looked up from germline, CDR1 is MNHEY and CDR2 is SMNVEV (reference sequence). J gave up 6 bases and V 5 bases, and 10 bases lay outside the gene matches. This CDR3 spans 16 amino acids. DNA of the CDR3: TGTGCCAGCAGTCCCCAGGACAGGGGTTGGGCCGGGGAGCTGTTTTTT. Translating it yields CASSPQDRGWAGELFF.

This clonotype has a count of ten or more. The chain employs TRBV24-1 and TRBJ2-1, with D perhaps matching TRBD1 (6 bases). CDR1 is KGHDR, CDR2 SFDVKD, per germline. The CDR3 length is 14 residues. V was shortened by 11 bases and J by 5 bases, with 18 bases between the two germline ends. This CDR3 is CASRQEELDNEQFF. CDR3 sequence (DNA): TGTGCCAGTCGACAGGAAGAATTGGACAATGAGCAGTTCTTC.

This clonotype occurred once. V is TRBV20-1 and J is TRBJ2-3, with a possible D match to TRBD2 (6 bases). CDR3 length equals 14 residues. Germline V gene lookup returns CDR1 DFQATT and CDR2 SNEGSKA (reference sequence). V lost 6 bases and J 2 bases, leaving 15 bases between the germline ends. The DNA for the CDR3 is TGCAGTGCCAAGGGACTGACCCCCACAGATACGCAGTATTTT. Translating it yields CSAKGLTPTDTQYF.

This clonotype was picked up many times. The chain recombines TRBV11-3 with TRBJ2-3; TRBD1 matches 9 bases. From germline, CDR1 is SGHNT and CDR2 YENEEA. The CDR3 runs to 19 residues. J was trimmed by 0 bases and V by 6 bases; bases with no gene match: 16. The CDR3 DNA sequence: TGTGCCAGCAGTTTCGTTCCGGGACAGGGCTTTTCTAGCACAGATACGCAGTATTTT. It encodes CASSFVPGQGFSSTDTQYF.

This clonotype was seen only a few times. CDR3 in DNA: TGCGCCAGCAGCCCTACAGGGGGCATCTACGAGCAGTACTTC. Its protein is CASSPTGGIYEQYF. The chain employs TRBV5-1 and TRBJ2-7, with 9 nucleotides matching TRBD1. Trimming took 4 bases from V and 3 from J; bases not matched to a gene: 5. CDR1 and CDR2 (germline): SGHRS, YFSETQ. CDR3 size: 14 residues.